This T cell receptor (beta chain) is drawn from a study of beta chain features in type 1 diabetes. About the study: Summed over all samples, the examined sorted cells came to roughly 110 million. Study-level points and caveats: Patients' naive, central memory and Treg TCRB repertoires seemed closer to one another than those of healthy donors.

Cell sorting via CD45RO/CCR7/CD25/CD127/CD95/CD27 was performed to obtain CD4+ naive, central memory, regulatory and stem cell-like memory cells. Of note for this clone: Its cognate antigen is unknown.

V was clipped by 6 bases and J by 5 bases, with 13 bases between them. Germline CDR1 reads MGHDK; CDR2 reads SYGVNS. This CDR3 contains 13 residues. Expressed TCRB transcripts got sequenced, as all isolated RNA was reverse transcribed. The table came from immunoSEQ multiplex PCR; TCRdb's copy has only in-frame clones and leaves some out. The sample comprises 300,000 to 350,000 clones, about 19% of which are singletons, and 0.044% rests with the top ten. The rearrangement joins TRBV25-1 to TRBJ1-1; the D is unclear. The sequence came from a woman aged 18-29 years in good health. Sequenced material: naive CD4+ T cells from blood. The CDR3 protein is CASRKPGGTEAFF. Here the CDR3 DNA reads TGTGCCAGCAGAAAACCGGGAGGGACTGAAGCTTTCTTT.